This T cell receptor (beta chain) was obtained from a study of cytomegalovirus exposure and HLA in healthy donors. The PCR employed 60 Vbeta primers together with 13 Jbeta primers. Profiling relied on immunoSEQ multiplex PCR, and the TCRdb table lists in-frame clones only, not all of them. The sample yields over 45,000 clones, roughly four fifths seen once. This clone was seen more than once but under ten times. The TCR originated in a boy under 18 in good health and CMV-seropositive. Material for sequencing was PBMCs.

For the CDR3, the DNA is TGTGCCAGCAAGGTGTGGCAGGATTTGAACACTGAAGCTTTCTTT. It specifies CASKVWQDLNTEAFF. The chain recombines TRBV6-5 with TRBJ1-1; D is uncertain. The germline V and J ends were trimmed by 7 bases and 0 bases, with 15 bases remaining between them. CDR1 is MNHEY and CDR2 is SVGAGI in the germline V gene. The CDR3 runs to 15 residues.